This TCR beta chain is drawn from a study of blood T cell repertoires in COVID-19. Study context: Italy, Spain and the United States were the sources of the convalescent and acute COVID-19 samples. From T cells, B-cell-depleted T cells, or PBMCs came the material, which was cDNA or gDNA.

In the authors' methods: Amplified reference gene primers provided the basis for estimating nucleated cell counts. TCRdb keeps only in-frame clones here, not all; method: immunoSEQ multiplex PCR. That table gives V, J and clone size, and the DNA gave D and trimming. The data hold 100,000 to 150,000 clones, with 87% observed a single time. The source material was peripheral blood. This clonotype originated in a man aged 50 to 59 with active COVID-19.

The CDR3 spells CASSYSGETYGYTF. The CDR3 bases are TGCGCCAGCAGCTACTCGGGGGAGACCTATGGCTACACCTTC. The chain employs TRBV5-1 and TRBJ1-2, with TRBD1 as a possible D gene (5 bases). The CDR3 is made up of 14 amino acids. Germline lookup yields CDR1 SGHRS and CDR2 YFSETQ. V was shortened by 3 bases and J by 4 bases, with 13 bases between the two germline ends.